Presented here are 15 T cell receptor beta chains from one specimen sequenced in a study of shared clonotypes between healthy human individuals. Profiling relied on immunoSEQ multiplex PCR, and the TCRdb table lists in-frame clones only, not all of them. The sample gives over 2 million clones, 85% to 95% of which show up once; 0.1% to 0.15% is in the top ten. The sample was naive CD4+ T cells sorted from blood. Subset meaning: CD45RA+ positively selected. The receptors derive from a man younger than 30 in good health.

The gene calls are TRBV5-1 and TRBJ2-1; 8 nucleotides match TRBD1. The germline CDR1 and CDR2 sequences are SGHRS and YFSETQ. This CDR3 comprises 15 residues. The V gene end was trimmed by 4 bases and the J gene end by 7 bases; junction bases not matched to a gene: 10. CDR3 sequence reads: CASSTLTGVGNEQFF. CDR3 bases: TGCGCCAGCAGCACCTTGACAGGGGTCGGGAATGAGCAGTTCTTC. Filled out from reference TRBV5-1 and TRBJ2-1, the complete variable domain reads KAGVTQTPRYLIKTRGQQVTLSCSPISGHRSVSWYQQTPGQGLQFLFEYFSETQRNKGNFPGRFSGRQFSNSRSEMNVSTLELGDSALYLCASSTLTGVGNEQFFGPGTRLTVL.

As to this clone: Compared with germline, one end of the junction differs, possibly owing to a read error. The sample holds other DNA sequences that translate to the same CDR3. The rearrangement joins TRBV27 to TRBJ2-7; possibly TRBD1 or TRBD2 for D (5 bases each). From germline, CDR1 is MNHEY and CDR2 SMNVEV (reference sequence). The CDR3 totals 14 residues. CDR3 DNA: TGTGCTAGCAGCCCGGGACGCGTCGGCCACGAGCAGTACTTC. This sequence encodes CASSPGRVGHEQYF.

V is TRBV28 and J is TRBJ2-7; D is tentatively TRBD1 or TRBD2 (5 bases each). Looked up from germline, CDR1 is MDHEN and CDR2 is SYDVKM. The V gene lost 2 bases and the J gene lost 3 bases, with 14 bases spanning the gap. This CDR3 region has 15 residues. Here the CDR3 DNA reads TGTGCCAGCAGTTTAGGGGGATTACCGCTCTACGAGCAGTACTTC. This sequence encodes CASSLGGLPLYEQYF.

V is TRBV7-8 and J is TRBJ2-5; TRBD2 agrees at 13 bases. The trim removed 5 bases at V and 5 bases at J, leaving 8 bases unmatched. This CDR3 contains 16 residues. In germline, CDR1 is SGHVS, CDR2 FQNEAQ. The CDR3 DNA is TGTGCCAGCAGCGCCACTAGCGGGAGGGCCTGGGAGACCCAGTACTTC. Translating it yields CASSATSGRAWETQYF.

The chain employs TRBV29-1 and TRBJ2-6; no firm D call. Between the trimmed V and J ends, which lost 2 bases and 0 bases, there was a span of 5 bases. From germline, CDR1 is SQVTM and CDR2 ANQGSEA. CDR3 size: 14 residues. CDR3 bases: TGCAGCGTTGAACAGATCTCTGGGGCCAACGTCCTGACTTTC. This sequence encodes CSVEQISGANVLTF.

The chain links TRBV28 to TRBJ1-2, with TRBD1 identical over 9 bases. This CDR3 has 14 residues. The ends lost 3 bases at V and 6 bases at J; junction bases unmatched: 5. The germline CDR1 and CDR2 sequences are MDHEN and SYDVKM. CDR3 sequence (DNA): TGTGCCAGCAGTTTGGGGACAGGGCGGGATGGCTACACCTTC. It translates to CASSLGTGRDGYTF.

With regard to this clone: Other DNA sequences in this sample translate to the same CDR3. The V gene is TRBV4-3, the J gene TRBJ1-1; unclear D gene. Trimming took off 0 bases at V and 0 bases at J, with 2 bases between the two ends. This CDR3 has 13 amino acids. Germline values: CDR1 LGHNA, CDR2 YSLEER. CDR3 nucleotides: TGCGCCAGCAGCCAAGAGATGAACACTGAAGCTTTCTTT. Protein product: CASSQEMNTEAFF.

This chain links TRBV2 with TRBJ2-7; D ambiguous. The CDR3 runs 14 residues. Germline lookup yields CDR1 SNHLY and CDR2 FYNNEI. V lost 6 bases to trimming and J lost 2 bases, with 14 bases between them. DNA of the CDR3: TGTGCCAGCAGCCTACAGAGGACGGCCTACGAGCAGTACTTC. Its protein is CASSLQRTAYEQYF.

The genes are TRBV29-1 and TRBJ2-3; 8 nucleotides agree with TRBD1. This CDR3 is built from 15 residues. In germline, CDR1 is SQVTM, CDR2 ANQGSEA. The J segment lost 3 bases and the V segment lost 6 bases, leaving 11 bases of the junction unmatched. The CDR3 region is CSVAMGGQATDTQYF. In DNA, the CDR3 is TGCAGCGTCGCAATGGGGGGACAGGCAACAGATACGCAGTATTTT.

The rearrangement links TRBV5-6 to TRBJ1-5; TRBD1 might be the D (5 bases). Per the germline V gene, CDR1 is SGHDT and CDR2 is YYEEEE. Trimming removed 4 bases at V and 4 bases at J, with 12 bases between. The CDR3 runs 14 residues. CDR3 region: CASSMGRVNQPQHF. The CDR3 nucleotides are TGTGCCAGCAGCATGGGACGGGTTAATCAGCCCCAGCATTTT. Complete variable domain (other parts from reference TRBV5-6 and TRBJ1-5): DAGVTQSPTHLIKTRGQQVTLRCSPKSGHDTVSWYQQALGQGPQFIFQYYEEEERQRGNFPDRFSGHQFPNYSSELNVNALLLGDSALYLCASSMGRVNQPQHFGDGTRLSIL.

This rearrangement joins TRBV6-5 to TRBJ1-5; no clear D gene. The CDR3 contains 16 residues. Trimming left V 0 bases short and J 1 base short, with 10 bases between. Germline loops: CDR1 MNHEY, CDR2 SVGAGI. The CDR3: CASSYSVPGSNQPQHF. The CDR3 DNA reads TGTGCCAGCAGTTACTCCGTCCCGGGAAGCAATCAGCCCCAGCATTTT.

The chain employs TRBV19 and TRBJ1-4; D call uncertain. The germline gives CDR1 LNHDA, CDR2 SQIVND (reference sequence). V gave up 4 bases and J gave up 8 bases, with 11 bases separating them. This CDR3 spans 13 amino acids. CDR3 sequence reads: CASSTEGYEKLFF. The CDR3 nucleotides are TGTGCCAGTAGTACGGAGGGTTACGAAAAACTGTTTTTT. Complete variable domain (other parts from reference TRBV19 and TRBJ1-4): DGGITQSPKYLFRKEGQNVTLSCEQNLNHDAMYWYRQDPGQGLRLIYYSQIVNDFQKGDIAEGYSVSREKKESFPLTVTSAQKNPTAFYLCASSTEGYEKLFFGSGTQLSVL.

This chain uses TRBV5-1 with TRBJ1-1; weak D call: TRBD1 (5 bases). V lost 4 bases, J lost 4 bases, and 20 bases lay in between. This CDR3 has 16 residues. Germline V gene sequence: CDR1 SGHRS, CDR2 YFSETQ. This CDR3 reads CASSDGGFVAGTEAFF. In DNA form, the CDR3 reads TGCGCCAGCAGCGATGGGGGTTTTGTCGCGGGCACTGAAGCTTTCTTT.

This clone showed up just once. Other nucleotide sequences from this sample produce the same CDR3. V is TRBV2 and J is TRBJ2-7; the D is unclear. Germline V gene sequence: CDR1 SNHLY, CDR2 FYNNEI. This CDR3 contains 12 residues. Trimming shortened V by 4 bases and J by 4 bases, and 8 bases separated the two germline ends. This chain's CDR3 is CASSVTGYEQYF. As DNA, the CDR3 is TGTGCCAGCAGTGTTACTGGATACGAGCAGTACTTC.

The chain joins TRBV6-1 to TRBJ2-7; the D call may be TRBD1 or TRBD2 (5 bases each). V was clipped by 7 bases and J by 1 base, with 8 bases between them. The CDR3 length is 12 residues. Germline assignment: CDR1 MNHNS and CDR2 SASEGT. The CDR3 coding sequence is TGTGCCAGCATGAGGGGATCCTACGAGCAGTACTTC. It translates to CASMRGSYEQYF.